Below, 13 T cell receptor beta chains from the same sample are listed, as sequenced in a study of T cell responses to AZD1222 COVID-19 vaccine. Clones were read by immunoSEQ multiplex PCR, and TCRdb kept only the in-frame ones, dropping some. The profile covers around 79,000 clones, with around 90% appearing a single time and 1.5% taken by the ten largest. Sequences were derived from peripheral blood, sampled on day 0 of AZD1222 vaccination. These receptors came from an adult in good health.

The genes are TRBV7-3 and TRBJ2-1; perhaps TRBD1 as D (6 bases). CDR3 size: 13 residues. CDR1 SGHTA and CDR2 FQGTGA come from the germline V gene. Between the trimmed V and J ends, which lost 5 bases and 3 bases, there was a span of 8 bases. The CDR3 loop is CASSRGGYNEQFF. CDR3 sequence (DNA): TGTGCCAGCAGCCGAGGGGGCTACAATGAGCAGTTCTTC.

This clone was seen a few times. Written as DNA, the CDR3 is TGTGCCAGCAGGGAATCGGGCGATCGGGGCTATGGCTACACCTTC. Translated: CASRESGDRGYGYTF. The chain carries TRBV3-1 (or the pseudogene TRBV3-2) and TRBJ1-2; no firm D call. The CDR3 sequence is 15 residues long. V shed 6 bases and J shed 4 bases, with 18 bases lying between them. The germline V gene has CDR1 LGHDT and CDR2 YNNKEL (reference sequence).

This chain joins TRBV6-6 and TRBJ1-4; D is unresolved. The V and J ends lost 3 bases and 8 bases respectively, with 4 bases between them. CDR1 is MNHNY and CDR2 is SVGAGI in the germline V gene (reference sequence). The CDR3 is 11 amino acids. The CDR3 DNA sequence: TGTGCCAGCAGTTATCAGGAAAAACTGTTTTTT. Its protein is CASSYQEKLFF.

The chain carries TRBV6-5 and TRBJ1-1; unclear D gene. The CDR3 runs 15 residues. Trimming removed 0 bases at V and 1 base at J, with 9 bases between. The germline V gene has CDR1 MNHEY and CDR2 SVGAGI. The CDR3 DNA follows: TGTGCCAGCAGTTACTCGCATCAATCGAACACTGAAGCTTTCTTT. This gives the protein CASSYSHQSNTEAFF.

This clone was recorded a few times. The genes are TRBV30 and TRBJ1-1, with D unresolved. The CDR3 contains 12 residues. Trimming took off 8 bases at V and 4 bases at J, with 14 bases between the two ends. Germline lookup yields CDR1 GTSNPN and CDR2 SVGIG (reference sequence). The CDR3 sequence: CARTASGTEAFF. The CDR3 DNA follows: TGTGCCCGGACGGCAAGTGGCACTGAAGCTTTCTTT.

V and J are TRBV5-1 and TRBJ2-7, with TRBD2 matching 8 bases. Germline CDR1 SGHRS, CDR2 YFSETQ. The CDR3 spans 13 residues. Trimming took 9 bases from V and 0 from J; bases not matched to a gene: 5. The CDR3 protein is CATREGSSYEQYF. The CDR3 DNA follows: TGCGCCACCCGGGAGGGCAGCTCCTACGAGCAGTACTTC.

The V call is TRBV6-2 or TRBV6-3, the J call TRBJ2-7; 8 positions match TRBD2. Per the germline V gene, CDR1 is MNHEY and CDR2 is SVGEGT. This CDR3 is built from 15 residues. V lost 5 bases, J lost 3 bases, and 9 bases stayed unmatched. CDR3 nucleotide sequence: TGTGCCAGCAGTAATCCGGGACTAGGCTTCTACGAGCAGTACTTC. Translating it yields CASSNPGLGFYEQYF.

The CDR3 DNA reads TGTGCCAGCAGCACTAGCGATGCCTACGAGCAGTACTTC. Translated: CASSTSDAYEQYF. The chain carries TRBV7-2 and TRBJ2-7, with 7 bases identical to TRBD2. V dropped 5 bases and J dropped 2; count of bases not matched to a gene: 3. The CDR3 covers 13 residues. In germline, CDR1 is SGHTA, CDR2 FQGNSA.

The chain employs TRBV5-1 and TRBJ2-2; D gene ambiguous. Germline lookup yields CDR1 SGHRS and CDR2 YFSETQ. This CDR3 has 14 amino acids. V was trimmed by 5 bases and J by 1 base, leaving 9 bases between them. As DNA, the CDR3 is TGCGCCAGCAGATTCTCCGGGAACACCGGGGAGCTGTTTTTT. Its translation: CASRFSGNTGELFF.

This clone has only one observation. The chain uses TRBV7-8 and TRBJ2-1; no clear D. The germline V and J ends were trimmed by 2 bases and 9 bases, with 8 bases remaining between them. The germline CDR1 and CDR2 sequences are SGHVS and FQNEAQ. This CDR3 has 12 amino acids. The CDR3 DNA is TGTGCCAGCAGCTTACTGCGGACTGAGCAGTTCTTC. It yields the protein CASSLLRTEQFF.

CDR3 DNA: TGTGCCAGCAGTTTTGGAGTGGGGACTGAAGCTTTCTTT. Its protein product is CASSFGVGTEAFF. The rearrangement uses TRBV12-3 or TRBV12-4 and TRBJ1-1, with D hard to call. V lost 3 bases and J lost 5, with 10 bases in between. CDR3 length equals 13 residues.

The V and J genes are TRBV6-2 or TRBV6-3 and TRBJ1-2, with D hard to call. Germline CDR1 and CDR2: MNHEY and SVGEGT. CDR3 length equals 14 residues. The ends were cut back, 0 bases at V and 8 bases at J, with 13 bases in the middle. CDR3: CASSYSTVQGGYTF. CDR3 sequence (DNA): TGTGCCAGCAGTTACTCCACAGTTCAAGGGGGCTACACCTTC.

This clone was seen only a few times. Other DNA sequences from this sample encode an identical CDR3 as well. The rearrangement joins TRBV6-2 or TRBV6-3 to TRBJ2-5; unclear D gene. CDR1 is MNHEY and CDR2 is SVGEGT in the germline V gene. The CDR3 is 11 amino acids. V lost 4 bases to trimming and J lost 2 bases, with 2 bases between them. The CDR3 protein is CASSSQETQYF. In DNA, the CDR3 is TGTGCCAGCAGTTCGCAAGAGACCCAGTACTTC.